This TCR beta chain stems from a study of CD8 T cells in Susac syndrome. The germline gives CDR1 SNHLY, CDR2 FYNNEI. V shed 7 bases and J shed 2 bases, with 15 bases lying between them. The CDR3 has 14 residues. Sequencing targeted TCR beta in T cells from blood (CD8+ and CD4+). TEMRA cells were enriched by FACS, and CD4+ and CD8+ T cells were negatively isolated. Notes on this clonotype: Its matching antigen is unknown.

Study results and caveats: Clonal expansion was absent from the CD4+ T cell repertoires in Susac syndrome.

RNA amounts of about 0.5 to 1 ug underwent reverse transcription with random hexamers. Coverage of TCR beta CDR3 amplification by immunoSEQ multiplex PCR extended to 54 Vbeta and 13 Jbeta. One entry per CDR3 protein results from TCRdb running MiXCR on the immunoSEQ multiplex PCR reads. Here the sample spans tens of thousands of distinct CDR3 sequences, just over 90% being singletons. Sequenced sample: CD4+ T cells from PBMCs. The source of this sequence is a human donor with Susac syndrome. The chain links TRBV2 to TRBJ2-7; D uncertain. The chain's CDR3 is CASTPGKVAYEQYF. For the CDR3, the DNA is TGTGCCAGCACCCCAGGAAAGGTTGCCTACGAGCAGTACTTC. Using reference TRBV2 and TRBJ2-7 for the parts outside the CDR3, the full variable domain is EPEVTQTPSHQVTQMGQEVILRCVPISNHLYFYWYRQILGQKVEFLVSFYNNEISEKSEIFDDQFSVERPDGSNFTLKIRSTKLEDSAMYFCASTPGKVAYEQYFGPGTRLTVT.